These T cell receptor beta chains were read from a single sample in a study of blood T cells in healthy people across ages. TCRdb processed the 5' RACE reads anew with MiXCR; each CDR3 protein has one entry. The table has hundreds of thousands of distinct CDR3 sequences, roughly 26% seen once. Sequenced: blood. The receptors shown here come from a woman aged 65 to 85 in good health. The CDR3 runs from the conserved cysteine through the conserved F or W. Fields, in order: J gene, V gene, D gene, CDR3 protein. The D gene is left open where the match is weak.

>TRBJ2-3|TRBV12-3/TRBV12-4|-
CASSVNTDTQYF
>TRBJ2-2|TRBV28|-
CASSLSRGHTGELFF
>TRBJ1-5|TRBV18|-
CASSPGSQPQHF
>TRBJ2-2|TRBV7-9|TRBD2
CASSFPTSGRNTGELFF
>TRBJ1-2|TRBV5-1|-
CASTSGRLPTEGYTF
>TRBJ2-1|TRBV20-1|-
CSASVRINEQFF
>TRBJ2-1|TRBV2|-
CASSETLDNEQFF
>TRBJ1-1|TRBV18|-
CASSPQQARGATLNTEAFF
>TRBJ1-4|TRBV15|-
CATSTLQGWGANEKLFF
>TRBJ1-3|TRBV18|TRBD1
CASSPGTAGNTIYF
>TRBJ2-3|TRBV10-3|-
CAIRPTAGTRGPGTDTQYF
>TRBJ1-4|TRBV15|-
CATSRGDAREKLFF
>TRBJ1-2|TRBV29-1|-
CSVDRQLGHTF
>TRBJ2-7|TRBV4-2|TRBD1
CASSQGLGQTNSYEQYF
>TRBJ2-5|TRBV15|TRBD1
CATSRDPTGMETQYF
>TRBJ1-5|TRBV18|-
CASSREVGNQPQHF
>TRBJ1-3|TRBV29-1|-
CSVLRGGNTIYF
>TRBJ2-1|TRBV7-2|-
CASSLGLSGYNEQFF